This paragraph reports one T cell receptor (beta chain). The data were taken from a study of blood T cell repertoires in COVID-19. Looking at the study overall: PBMCs, B-cell-depleted T cells, or T cells provided the cDNA or gDNA that made up the material.

In the authors' workflow: Scientists estimated how many nucleated cells there were by amplifying reference gene primers. The repertoire was sequenced with immunoSEQ multiplex PCR; TCRdb's copy has only in-frame clones and lacks some. V, J and clone size were drawn from that table, and D and trimming were deduced from the DNA. The sample carries around 60,000 clones, about 74% recorded once. V was shortened by 6 bases and J by 6 bases, with 9 bases between the two germline ends. The CDR3 contains 12 residues. Germline assignment: CDR1 MNHEY and CDR2 SVGAGI. The V and J genes are TRBV6-5 and TRBJ1-5, with D unclear. Material: peripheral blood. This TCR was recovered from a woman older than 75 with acute or convalescent COVID-19. This CDR3 is CASSTGVQPQHF. The CDR3 DNA reads as TGTGCCAGCAGCACCGGAGTTCAGCCCCAGCATTTT.